These T cell receptor beta chains were read from a single sample in a study of technical replicates of blood from a handful of donors. Sequencing used immunoSEQ multiplex PCR; TCRdb keeps in-frame clones, though not all of them. The sample yields fewer than 100,000 clones, 85% to 95% seen once. The source material was T cells isolated from PBMCs. Every receptor here comes from a human donor in good health. Each CDR3 is given without its conserved first and last residue. A D gene is named only where the DNA matches it firmly.

v_gene: TRBV25-1; d_gene: TRBD2; len: 15; j_gene: TRBJ2-7; CDR3aa: ASSGNAGTSLSYEQY
v_gene: TRBV19; d_gene: TRBD1; len: 11; j_gene: TRBJ1-2; CDR3aa: ASTDRVGYGYT
v_gene: TRBV19; d_gene: TRBD2; len: 14; j_gene: TRBJ2-2; CDR3aa: ASTPLAGEYTGELF
v_gene: TRBV30; d_gene: NA; len: 14; j_gene: TRBJ2-2; CDR3aa: AWRGPTGSNTGELF
v_gene: TRBV5-1; d_gene: TRBD2; len: 14; j_gene: TRBJ2-2; CDR3aa: ASSFTSGRNTGELF
v_gene: TRBV7-2; d_gene: NA; len: 14; j_gene: TRBJ1-5; CDR3aa: ASSLGSTASNQPQH
v_gene: TRBV12-5; d_gene: NA; len: 12; j_gene: TRBJ2-1; CDR3aa: ASGPSAEYNEQF
v_gene: TRBV10-2; d_gene: NA; len: 13; j_gene: TRBJ2-7; CDR3aa: ASSGSKLAAYEQY
v_gene: TRBV7-2; d_gene: TRBD1; len: 15; j_gene: TRBJ2-7; CDR3aa: ASSLDRAGTGIYEQY
v_gene: TRBV9; d_gene: TRBD2; len: 11; j_gene: TRBJ2-7; CDR3aa: ASSLAVSYEQY
v_gene: TRBV5-1; d_gene: NA; len: 14; j_gene: TRBJ1-4; CDR3aa: ASSLTIRATNEKLF
v_gene: TRBV4-1; d_gene: TRBD2; len: 14; j_gene: TRBJ2-3; CDR3aa: ASSHLTSGSRDTQY
v_gene: TRBV2; d_gene: NA; len: 14; j_gene: TRBJ2-1; CDR3aa: ASSGSGRSSYNEQF
v_gene: TRBV7-6; d_gene: NA; len: 13; j_gene: TRBJ2-7; CDR3aa: ASSHRQPGLGEQY
v_gene: TRBV30; d_gene: NA; len: 14; j_gene: TRBJ1-3; CDR3aa: AWTRFQTGNGNTIY
v_gene: TRBV11-3; d_gene: TRBD2; len: 12; j_gene: TRBJ2-7; CDR3aa: ASSLRSGRTEQY
v_gene: TRBV18; d_gene: NA; len: 9; j_gene: TRBJ2-1; CDR3aa: ASSPLDEQF
v_gene: TRBV2; d_gene: NA; len: 10; j_gene: TRBJ1-4; CDR3aa: ASTGLNEKLF
v_gene: TRBV7-2; d_gene: NA; len: 13; j_gene: TRBJ1-3; CDR3aa: ASNPTGSGGNTIY
v_gene: TRBV7-9; d_gene: NA; len: 12; j_gene: TRBJ2-4; CDR3aa: ASSFTNEADIQY
v_gene: TRBV6-1; d_gene: TRBD2; len: 14; j_gene: TRBJ2-1; CDR3aa: ASSEDLAGGYNEQF
v_gene: TRBV29-1; d_gene: NA; len: 11; j_gene: TRBJ2-5; CDR3aa: SVEKGYQETQY
v_gene: TRBV27; d_gene: TRBD1; len: 12; j_gene: TRBJ2-7; CDR3aa: ASSLGTGNHEQY